A selection of T cell receptor beta chains follows, all from one sample in a study of T cell responses to AZD1222 COVID-19 vaccine. Sequencing was performed with immunoSEQ multiplex PCR; in TCRdb, only in-frame clones are kept and a portion is missing. The sample has more than 85,000 clones, 82% seen once. The material sequenced was peripheral blood, taken on day 0 of AZD1222 vaccination. Receptor source: an adult in good health. Each CDR3 is given with its conserved first and last residue. Fields, in order: V gene, clone size, CDR3 protein. The size entry is marked missing in some rows and otherwise reads once, few, many or a size class.

TRBV21-1,NA,CASSESGEDTQYF
TRBV6-5,NA,CASSSNTEAFF
TRBV27,once,CASSEYGVNEQFF
TRBV10-3,few,CAISAGARGYRSPLHF
TRBV7-2,NA,CASSSRGTAGITDTEAFF
TRBV6-2/TRBV6-3,NA,CASNPTGGSTEAFF
TRBV6-5,NA,CASNGALAHEQFF
TRBV18,NA,CASSPERGATEAFF
TRBV13,NA,CASSPVGGGYTF
TRBV10-3,NA,CAIRTETYEQYF
TRBV11-3,NA,CASSSPGTYNEQFF
TRBV25-1,few,CASSDSDRYTEAFF
TRBV5-8,NA,CASSPGSQYHTEAFF
TRBV7-2,few,CASSPSGPGDKLFF
TRBV5-4,NA,CASSLDGDYGYTF
TRBV19,once,CASSIPGTGGVEQYF
TRBV19,NA,CASSSYRGSFYTF
TRBV5-1,NA,CASSSSSTSYEQYF
TRBV6-2/TRBV6-3,NA,CASSPRVATQYF
TRBV5-1,few,CASTQGSATGELFF
TRBV5-6,NA,CASSLLSGGLFYNEQFF
TRBV19,NA,CASKVGTTNYGYTF
TRBV6-1,NA,CASSEAGSYGYTF
TRBV27,NA,CASSLGHRNTEAFF
TRBV10-2,NA,CASQGGTNEKLFF
TRBV3-1/TRBV3-2,NA,CASSQFVGLLGNEQFF
TRBV4-3,NA,CASSQVTGVGEKLFF
TRBV7-2,NA,CASSLALGASYGYTF
TRBV5-5,once,CASNSNPGELFF
TRBV7-3,NA,CASSPTRGHGANVLTF
TRBV15,NA,CATCDTSSGNTIYF
TRBV7-9,medium-sized,CASSLALRSTDTQYF
TRBV4-3,once,CASSQDRGAGTGELFF
TRBV19,NA,CASRATVTVTDTQYF
TRBV19,NA,CASRRRTGGGTGELFF
TRBV5-1,NA,CASSFWGQGAPSNYGYTF
TRBV7-2,few,CASSYDSGTQYF
TRBV7-5,NA,CARSRNIGIRVGELFF
TRBV4-1,NA,CASSLPGGAFF
TRBV9,NA,CASSVSGDSYNEQFF
TRBV6-2/TRBV6-3,medium-sized,CASSYGGGESDTQYF
TRBV19,once,CASSIGGQGGTGELFF
TRBV4-2,NA,CASSQTSGTSSYNEQFF
TRBV2,NA,CASRRTGDTEAFF
TRBV4-2,NA,CASSQDRSSGNTIYF
TRBV7-2,NA,CASSLSRGRETQYF
TRBV7-2,NA,CASSSRTGNQPQHF